The 14 T cell receptor beta chains below come from one sample, sequenced in a study of control samples from healthy donors and cancer patients. The assay was immunoSEQ multiplex PCR, and TCRdb's table has in-frame clones only and misses some. The table lists some 130,000 clones, 75% to 95% of them singletons. Sequencing used blood. These TCRs come from a man between 35 and 55 years old in good health.

The rearrangement links TRBV30 to TRBJ1-5, with D possibly being TRBD1 (5 bases). The CDR3 loop spans 13 amino acids. Trimming shortened V by 2 bases and J by 4 bases, and 9 bases separated the two germline ends. Germline-derived CDR1 and CDR2 are GTSNPN and SVGIG (reference sequence). Here the CDR3 reads CAWSRKGNQPQHF. CDR3 nucleotide sequence: TGTGCCTGGAGTCGAAAGGGGAATCAGCCCCAGCATTTT.

The chain couples TRBV11-1 to TRBJ2-2; D might be TRBD2 (6 bases). This CDR3 region has 16 residues. Germline V lookup: CDR1 SGHAT, CDR2 FQDESV (reference sequence). V gave up 2 bases and J gave up 5 bases, with 15 bases separating them. CDR3 sequence (DNA): TGTGCCAGCAGCTTATGGGCTGGGACTGAAACCGGGGAGCTGTTTTTT. This gives the protein CASSLWAGTETGELFF.

The table lists this clone with a count of one. Compared with germline, one end of the junction differs, possibly owing to a read error. The rearrangement links TRBV5-1 to TRBJ2-7; possible D gene TRBD1, 6 bases. CDR1 SGHRS and CDR2 YFSETQ come from the germline V gene. The CDR3 length is 13 residues. In nucleotides, the CDR3 is TGCGCCAGCAGCCTCGTGGCAGGGGAGTTTACGGACTTC. Its translation: CASSLVAGEFTDF.

The count of this clone is one. The chain employs TRBV11-2 and TRBJ2-3; D unresolved. The CDR3 has 15 residues. Germline CDR1 and CDR2: SGHAT and FQNNGV. Trimming cost V 2 bases and J 4 bases, with 13 bases left between them. CDR3 bases: TGTGCCAGCAGCTTATTCACGGGTACGGCAGATACGCAGTATTTT. Its translation: CASSLFTGTADTQYF.

V gene TRBV5-5 combines with J gene TRBJ1-5, with D unresolved. V was trimmed by 4 bases and J by 1 base, leaving 6 bases between them. CDR3 size: 13 residues. CDR1 and CDR2 from the germline V gene are SGHKS and YYEKEE (reference sequence). The CDR3: CASSPVSNQPQHF. In DNA, the CDR3 is TGTGCCAGCAGCCCGGTCAGCAATCAGCCCCAGCATTTT.

The rearrangement joins TRBV2 to TRBJ2-1; TRBD2 agrees at 14 bases. Per germline, CDR1 SNHLY and CDR2 FYNNEI. The CDR3 has 18 amino acids. V lost 7 bases, J lost 6 bases, and 14 bases stayed unmatched. CDR3 residues: CASKTLRLAGGHGNEQFF. The CDR3 DNA is TGTGCCAGCAAGACCCTTAGACTAGCGGGGGGGCACGGCAATGAGCAGTTCTTC. The entire variable domain, with the rest obtained from reference TRBV2 and TRBJ2-1, is as follows: EPEVTQTPSHQVTQMGQEVILRCVPISNHLYFYWYRQILGQKVEFLVSFYNNEISEKSEIFDDQFSVERPDGSNFTLKIRSTKLEDSAMYFCASKTLRLAGGHGNEQFFGPGTRLTVL.

The genes are TRBV5-5 and TRBJ2-7, with D unresolved. Trimming took off 4 bases at V and 3 bases at J, with 8 bases between the two ends. The CDR3 runs to 12 residues. Germline V gives CDR1 SGHKS, CDR2 YYEKEE (reference sequence). DNA of the CDR3: TGTGCCAGCAGCCAGACACGCTACGAGCAGTACTTC. This encodes CASSQTRYEQYF.

This rearrangement joins TRBV9 to TRBJ1-2; a possible D gene is TRBD1 (5 bases). Between the trimmed V and J ends, which lost 1 base and 8 bases, there was a span of 15 bases. The germline CDR1 and CDR2 sequences are SGDLS and YYNGEE. The CDR3 runs 14 residues. CDR3 region: CASSVSQGQGGYTF. The CDR3 region has the DNA TGTGCCAGCAGCGTATCCCAGGGCCAAGGGGGCTACACCTTC.

As to this clone: Within the sample, other DNA sequences also encode this same CDR3. The rearrangement uses TRBV18 and TRBJ1-1; no clear D gene. The germline V and J ends were trimmed by 2 bases and 1 base, with 5 bases remaining between them. Germline CDR1 KGHSH, CDR2 LQKENI. The CDR3 is made up of 13 amino acids. Here the CDR3 DNA reads TGTGCCAGCTCACCAACTAGGAACACTGAAGCTTTCTTT. Translated, it gives CASSPTRNTEAFF.

The chain is built from TRBV13 and TRBJ2-1, with D uncertain. Germline CDR1 PRHDT, CDR2 FYEKMQ (reference sequence). The CDR3 length is 13 residues. Trimming took 4 bases from V and 7 from J, leaving 11 bases between them. CDR3 sequence: CASSSSPRNEQFF. The CDR3 region has the DNA TGTGCCAGCAGCTCTTCTCCAAGGAATGAGCAGTTCTTC. Using reference TRBV13 and TRBJ2-1 for the parts outside the CDR3, the full variable domain is AAGVIQSPRHLIKEKRETATLKCYPIPRHDTVYWYQQGPGQDPQFLISFYEKMQSDKGSIPDRFSAQQFSDYHSELNMSSLELGDSALYFCASSSSPRNEQFFGPGTRLTVL.

The DNA of the CDR3 is TGCAGCGTTGAAGATCTGGGTTTTAGGATGCCGGGGGGGGTTTCTGGTTTTGAGACCCAGTACTTC. This sequence encodes CSVEDLGFRMPGGVSGFETQYF. The chain couples TRBV29-1 to TRBJ2-5, with 8 bases matching TRBD2. V was clipped by 0 bases and J by 5 bases; unmatched bases: 29. The germline V gene has CDR1 SQVTM and CDR2 ANQGSEA. This CDR3 contains 22 residues.

The CDR3, as DNA: TGTGCCAGCAGCCTCCCCCGGGGGCGACGATACAATGAGCAGTTCTTC. Encoded protein: CASSLPRGRRYNEQFF. V usage is TRBV3-1 (or the pseudogene TRBV3-2) and J usage is TRBJ2-1; D may be TRBD1 or TRBD2 (6 bases each). Per the germline V gene, CDR1 is LGHDT and CDR2 is YNNKEL (reference sequence). The CDR3 covers 16 residues. The V and J ends lost 4 bases and 4 bases respectively, with 17 bases between them.

The V gene is TRBV19, the J gene TRBJ1-4; 9 positions match TRBD1. V lost 5 bases and J lost 7; bases outside the gene matches: 2. This CDR3 comprises 13 residues. Germline CDR1 LNHDA, CDR2 SQIVND (reference sequence). The CDR3 region is CASSLDRGEKLFF. The CDR3 DNA sequence: TGTGCCAGTAGTCTGGACAGGGGTGAAAAACTGTTTTTT.

The chain uses TRBV19 and TRBJ1-5, with D unresolved. The CDR3 has 14 residues. The V and J ends lost 0 bases and 7 bases respectively, with 10 bases between them. Per germline, CDR1 LNHDA and CDR2 SQIVND (reference sequence). The CDR3 region is CASSIDNRGQPQHF. DNA for the CDR3: TGTGCCAGTAGTATAGATAATCGGGGACAGCCCCAGCATTTT.